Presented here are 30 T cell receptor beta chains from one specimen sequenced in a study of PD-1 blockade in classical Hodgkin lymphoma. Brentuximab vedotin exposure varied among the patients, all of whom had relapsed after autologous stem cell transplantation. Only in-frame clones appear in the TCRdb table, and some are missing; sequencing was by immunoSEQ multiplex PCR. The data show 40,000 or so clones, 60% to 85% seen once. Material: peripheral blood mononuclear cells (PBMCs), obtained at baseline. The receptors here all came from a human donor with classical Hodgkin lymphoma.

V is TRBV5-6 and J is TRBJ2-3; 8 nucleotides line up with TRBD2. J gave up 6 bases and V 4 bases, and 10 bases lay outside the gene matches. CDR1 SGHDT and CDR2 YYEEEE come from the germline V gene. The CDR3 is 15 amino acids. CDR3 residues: CASSDVRAGGDTQYF. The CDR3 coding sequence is TGTGCCAGCAGCGACGTCAGGGCGGGAGGTGATACGCAGTATTTT.

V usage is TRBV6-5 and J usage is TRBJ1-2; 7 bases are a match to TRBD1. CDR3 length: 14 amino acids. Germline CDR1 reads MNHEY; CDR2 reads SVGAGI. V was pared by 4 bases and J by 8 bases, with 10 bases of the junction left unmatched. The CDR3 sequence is CASSLTGWERGYTF. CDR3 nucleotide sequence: TGTGCCAGCAGTTTGACAGGGTGGGAGCGGGGCTACACCTTC.

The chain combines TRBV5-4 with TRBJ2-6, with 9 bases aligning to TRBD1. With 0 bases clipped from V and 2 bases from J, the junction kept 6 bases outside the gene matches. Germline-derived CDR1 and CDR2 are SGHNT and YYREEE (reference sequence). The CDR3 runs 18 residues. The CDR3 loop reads CASSLGRDRAAGANVLTF. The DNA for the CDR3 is TGTGCCAGCAGCTTGGGCCGGGACAGGGCTGCTGGGGCCAACGTCCTGACTTTC.

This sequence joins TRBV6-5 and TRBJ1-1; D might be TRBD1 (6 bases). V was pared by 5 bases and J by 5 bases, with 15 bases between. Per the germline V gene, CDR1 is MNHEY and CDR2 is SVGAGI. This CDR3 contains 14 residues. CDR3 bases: TGTGCCAGCAGTACAGGGAAAATTCGGACTGAAGCTTTCTTT. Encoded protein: CASSTGKIRTEAFF.

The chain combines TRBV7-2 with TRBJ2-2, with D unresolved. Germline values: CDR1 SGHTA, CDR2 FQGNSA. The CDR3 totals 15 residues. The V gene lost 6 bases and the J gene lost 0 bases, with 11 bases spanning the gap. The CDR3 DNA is TGTGCCAGCAGACTCGACTTGGCGAACACCGGGGAGCTGTTTTTT. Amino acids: CASRLDLANTGELFF.

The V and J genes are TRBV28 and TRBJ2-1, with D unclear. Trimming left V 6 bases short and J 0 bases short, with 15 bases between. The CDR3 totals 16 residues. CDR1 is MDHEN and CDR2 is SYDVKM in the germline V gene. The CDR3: CASSPGEDPSYNEQFF. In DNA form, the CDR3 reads TGTGCCAGCAGCCCCGGAGAGGATCCCTCCTACAATGAGCAGTTCTTC.

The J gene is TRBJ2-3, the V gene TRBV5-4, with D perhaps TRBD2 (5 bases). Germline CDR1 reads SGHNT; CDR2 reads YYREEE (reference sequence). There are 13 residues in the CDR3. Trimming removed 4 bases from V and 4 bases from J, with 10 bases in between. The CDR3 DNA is TGTGCCAGCAGCCAGACCGGGGCAGATACGCAGTATTTT. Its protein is CASSQTGADTQYF.

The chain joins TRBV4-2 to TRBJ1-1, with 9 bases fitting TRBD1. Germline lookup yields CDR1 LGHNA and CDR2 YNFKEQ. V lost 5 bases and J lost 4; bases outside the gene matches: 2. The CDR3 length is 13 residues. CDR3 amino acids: CASSLGQGTEAFF. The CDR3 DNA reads TGTGCCAGCAGCTTGGGACAGGGCACTGAAGCTTTCTTT.

CDR3 in amino acids: CASSKGRNQPQHF. The CDR3 DNA sequence: TGTGCCAGCAGCAAAGGGAGGAATCAGCCCCAGCATTTT. The V and J genes are TRBV21-1 and TRBJ1-5. TRBV21-1 is a listed pseudogene. The CDR3 is 13 residues long.

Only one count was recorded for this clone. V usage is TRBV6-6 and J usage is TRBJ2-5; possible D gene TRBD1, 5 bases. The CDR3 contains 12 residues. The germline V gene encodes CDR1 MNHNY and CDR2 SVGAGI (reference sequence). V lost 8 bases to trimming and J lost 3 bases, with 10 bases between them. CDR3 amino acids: CASGSTEETQYF. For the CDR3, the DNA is TGTGCCAGCGGGTCGACAGAAGAGACCCAGTACTTC.

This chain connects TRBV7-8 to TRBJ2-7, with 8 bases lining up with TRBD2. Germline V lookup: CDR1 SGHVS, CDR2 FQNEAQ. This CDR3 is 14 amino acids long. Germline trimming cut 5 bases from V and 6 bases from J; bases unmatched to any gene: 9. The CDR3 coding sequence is TGTGCCAGCAGCCCCTCCCGGACTAGCCGCGAGCAGTACTTC. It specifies CASSPSRTSREQYF.

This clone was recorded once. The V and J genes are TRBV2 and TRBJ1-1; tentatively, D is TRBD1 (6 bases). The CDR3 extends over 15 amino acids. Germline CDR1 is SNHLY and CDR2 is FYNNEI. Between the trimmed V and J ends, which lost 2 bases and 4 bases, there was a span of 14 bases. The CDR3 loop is CASSERGALGTEAFF. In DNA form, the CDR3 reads TGTGCCAGCAGTGAACGGGGGGCCCTGGGCACTGAAGCTTTCTTT. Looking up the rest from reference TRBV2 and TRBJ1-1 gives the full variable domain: EPEVTQTPSHQVTQMGQEVILRCVPISNHLYFYWYRQILGQKVEFLVSFYNNEISEKSEIFDDQFSVERPDGSNFTLKIRSTKLEDSAMYFCASSERGALGTEAFFGQGTRLTVV.

Written as DNA, the CDR3 is TGTGCCAGCAGTCGACAGGGAATCGAGCAGTACTTC. Amino acid sequence: CASSRQGIEQYF. The chain employs TRBV7-9 and TRBJ2-7; 7 bases fit TRBD1. The J segment lost 6 bases and the V segment lost 6 bases, leaving 5 bases of the junction unmatched. This CDR3 has 12 amino acids. CDR1 SEHNR and CDR2 FQNEAQ come from the germline V gene (reference sequence).

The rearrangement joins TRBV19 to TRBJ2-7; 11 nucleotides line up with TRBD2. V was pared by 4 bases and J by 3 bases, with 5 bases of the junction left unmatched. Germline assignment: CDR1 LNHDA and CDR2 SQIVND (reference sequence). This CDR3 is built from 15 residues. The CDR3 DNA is TGTGCCAGTAGTAGAGTAGCGGGAGGGGTCTACGAGCAGTACTTC. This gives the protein CASSRVAGGVYEQYF.

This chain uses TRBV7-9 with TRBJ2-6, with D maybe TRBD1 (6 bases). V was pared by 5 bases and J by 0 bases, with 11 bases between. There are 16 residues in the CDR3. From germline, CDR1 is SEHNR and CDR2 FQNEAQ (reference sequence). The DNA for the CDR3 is TGTGCCAGCAGCCCTACAGGGTTCTCTGGGGCCAACGTCCTGACTTTC. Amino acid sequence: CASSPTGFSGANVLTF.

The CDR3 spells CASSLDRELYNEQFF. In nucleotides, the CDR3 is TGTGCCAGCAGTTTAGACCGGGAGCTCTACAATGAGCAGTTCTTC. This chain joins TRBV28 and TRBJ2-1; tentatively, D is TRBD2 (6 bases). Trimming left V 2 bases short and J 3 bases short, with 11 bases between. CDR1 is MDHEN and CDR2 is SYDVKM in the germline V gene. The CDR3 sequence is 15 residues long.

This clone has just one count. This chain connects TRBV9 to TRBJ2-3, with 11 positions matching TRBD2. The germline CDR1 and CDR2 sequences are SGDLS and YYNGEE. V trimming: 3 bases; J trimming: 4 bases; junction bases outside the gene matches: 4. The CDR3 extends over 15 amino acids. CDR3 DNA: TGTGCCAGCAGCGCTAGCGGGAGGAGGGCAGATACGCAGTATTTT. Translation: CASSASGRRADTQYF.

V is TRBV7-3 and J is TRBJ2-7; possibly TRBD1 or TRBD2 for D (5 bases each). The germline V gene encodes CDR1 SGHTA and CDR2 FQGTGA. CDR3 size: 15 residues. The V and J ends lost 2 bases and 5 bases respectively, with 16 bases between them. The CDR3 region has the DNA TGTGCCAGCAGCTTACAGCCGGGACCCGCCAACGAGCAGTACTTC. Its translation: CASSLQPGPANEQYF.

This chain's CDR3 is CASSIQGAGQPQHF. CDR3 DNA: TGTGCCAGCAGCATTCAGGGGGCCGGGCAGCCCCAGCATTTT. The genes are TRBV7-2 and TRBJ1-5, with TRBD1 identical over 8 bases. The junction had 7 bases not matched to a gene; V was cut back by 5 bases and J by 7 bases. This CDR3 has 14 amino acids. Germline CDR1 SGHTA, CDR2 FQGNSA.

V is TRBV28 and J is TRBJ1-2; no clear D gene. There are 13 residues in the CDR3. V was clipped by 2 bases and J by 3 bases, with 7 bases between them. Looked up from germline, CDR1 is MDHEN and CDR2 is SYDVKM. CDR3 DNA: TGTGCCAGCAGTTTAGGAGTAGACTATGGCTACACCTTC. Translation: CASSLGVDYGYTF.

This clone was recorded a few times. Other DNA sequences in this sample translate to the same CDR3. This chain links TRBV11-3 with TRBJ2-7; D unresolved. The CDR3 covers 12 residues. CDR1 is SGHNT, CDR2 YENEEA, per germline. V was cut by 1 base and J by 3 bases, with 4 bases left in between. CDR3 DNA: TGTGCCAGCAGCTTAGGTCGCTACGAGCAGTACTTC. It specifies CASSLGRYEQYF.

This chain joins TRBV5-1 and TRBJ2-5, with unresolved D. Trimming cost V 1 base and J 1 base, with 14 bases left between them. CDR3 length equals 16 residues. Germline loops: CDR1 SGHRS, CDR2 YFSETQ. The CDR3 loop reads CASSLRGGIGQETQYF. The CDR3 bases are TGCGCCAGCAGCTTGCGAGGCGGTATTGGCCAAGAGACCCAGTACTTC.

CDR3 DNA sequence: TGCGCCAGCAGCCCCCGGGGTGAAAAACTGTTTTTT. This sequence encodes CASSPRGEKLFF. The V call is TRBV5-1, the J call TRBJ1-4; D not certain. The V and J ends lost 4 bases and 7 bases respectively, with 8 bases between them. CDR3 size: 12 residues. Germline V gene data show CDR1 as SGHRS and CDR2 as YFSETQ.

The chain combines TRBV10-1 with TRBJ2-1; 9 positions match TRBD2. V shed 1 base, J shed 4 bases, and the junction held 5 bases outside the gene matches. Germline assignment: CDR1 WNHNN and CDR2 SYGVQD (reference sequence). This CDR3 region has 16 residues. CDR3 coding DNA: TGCGCCAGCAGTGAGTATAGCGGGAGCTCTTACAATGAGCAGTTCTTC. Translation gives CASSEYSGSSYNEQFF.

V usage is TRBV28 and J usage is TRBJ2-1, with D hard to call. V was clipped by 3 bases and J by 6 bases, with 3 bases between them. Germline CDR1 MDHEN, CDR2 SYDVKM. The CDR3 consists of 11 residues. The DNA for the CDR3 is TGTGCCAGCAGTTTCATCAATGAGCAGTTCTTC. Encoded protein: CASSFINEQFF.

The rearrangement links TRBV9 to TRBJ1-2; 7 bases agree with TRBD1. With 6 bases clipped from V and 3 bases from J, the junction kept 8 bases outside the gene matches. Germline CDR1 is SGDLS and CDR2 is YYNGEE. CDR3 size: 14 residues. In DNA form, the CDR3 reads TGTGCCAGCACCACTACAGGGGTGGACTATGGCTACACCTTC. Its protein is CASTTTGVDYGYTF. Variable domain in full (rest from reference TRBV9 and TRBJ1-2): DSGVTQTPKHLITATGQRVTLRCSPRSGDLSVYWYQQSLDQGLQFLIQYYNGEERAKGNILERFSAQQFPDLHSELNLSSLELGDSALYFCASTTTGVDYGYTFGSGTRLTVV.

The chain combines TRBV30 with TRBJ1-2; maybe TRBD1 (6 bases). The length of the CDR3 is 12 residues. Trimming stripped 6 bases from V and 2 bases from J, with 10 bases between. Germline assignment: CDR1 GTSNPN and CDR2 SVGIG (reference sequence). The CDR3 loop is CACGQPNYGYTF. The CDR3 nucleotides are TGTGCCTGCGGACAGCCAAACTATGGCTACACCTTC.

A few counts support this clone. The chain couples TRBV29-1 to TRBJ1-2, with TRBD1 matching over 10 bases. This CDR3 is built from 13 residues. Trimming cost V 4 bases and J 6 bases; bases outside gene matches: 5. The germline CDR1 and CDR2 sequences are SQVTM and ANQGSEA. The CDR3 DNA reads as TGCAGCGTTGGCGGACAGGGGGTGAATGGCTACACCTTC. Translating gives CSVGGQGVNGYTF.

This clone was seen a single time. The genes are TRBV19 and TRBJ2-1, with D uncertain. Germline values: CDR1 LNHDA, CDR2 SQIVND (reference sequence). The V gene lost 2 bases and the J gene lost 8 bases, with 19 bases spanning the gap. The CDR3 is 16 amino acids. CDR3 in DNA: TGTGCCAGTAGTATAACGGCGCATCTTCTTTACGATGAGCAGTTCTTC. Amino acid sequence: CASSITAHLLYDEQFF.

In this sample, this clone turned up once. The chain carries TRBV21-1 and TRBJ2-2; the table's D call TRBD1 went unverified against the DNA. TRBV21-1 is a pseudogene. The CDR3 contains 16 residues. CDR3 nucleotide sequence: TGTGCCAGCAGCCCGGGACAGGGGCCGAACACCGGGGAGCTGTTTTTT. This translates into CASSPGQGPNTGELFF.